This T cell receptor (beta chain) stems from a study of T cell clones after liver transplantation. The CDR3 sequence is 16 residues long. Germline V gene data show CDR1 as WNHNN and CDR2 as SYGVQD (reference sequence). Trimming cost V 6 bases and J 9 bases; bases outside gene matches: 13. Assay: immunoSEQ multiplex PCR; the TCRdb copy retains only in-frame clones and omits some. The sample has under 130,000 clones; under 90% are singletons. The clonotype was recovered from a human patient who received a liver transplant. Among the T cells, some may be from the graft donor. The input for sequencing was CD4+ T cells from blood, taken approximately 43 months after liver transplant. V usage is TRBV10-1 and J usage is TRBJ1-5, with 11 bases fitting TRBD1. CDR3 protein: CASSFRTGGFFRPQHF. CDR3 coding DNA: TGCGCCAGCAGCTTCCGGACAGGGGGCTTTTTCCGGCCCCAGCATTTT.